A selection of T cell receptor beta chains follows, all from one sample in a study of cytomegalovirus exposure and HLA in healthy donors. The method was immunoSEQ multiplex PCR; TCRdb's version includes in-frame clones alone and lacks a portion of them. The sample has approximately 200,000 clones, 85% seen once. Sequencing was performed on PBMCs. The receptors shown here come from a human donor in good health. The CDR3 runs from the conserved cysteine through the conserved F or W. The D gene is left open where the match is weak. Some rows have no size entry. The others give once, few or many, or a class for an expanded clone.

V gene	J gene	clone size	D gene	CDR3 DNA	CDR3 protein
TRBV9	TRBJ2-3	-	TRBD1	TGTGCCAGCAGCCGTGGACAGGAAAGGAGCACAGATACGCAGTATTTT	CASSRGQERSTDTQYF
TRBV2	TRBJ1-3	-	-	TGTGCCAGCACCCCGGGGGGGAGTGGAAACACCATATATTTT	CASTPGGSGNTIYF
TRBV2	TRBJ1-4	-	TRBD1	TGTGCCAGCGGATTACAGGGGCTAACTAATGAAAAACTGTTTTTT	CASGLQGLTNEKLFF
TRBV7-2	TRBJ2-7	-	TRBD2	TGTGCCAGCGGAACAGTGGGACTAGCGGGAGCCCGCTCCTACGAGCAGTACTTC	CASGTVGLAGARSYEQYF
TRBV1	TRBJ2-3	-	-	TGCACCAGCAGCCCGGCGGGGTTACTCAACAGAGATACGCAGTATTTT	CTSSPAGLLNRDTQYF
TRBV2	TRBJ1-2	once	TRBD1	TGTGCCAGCAGTGTCACTTTCGGGACAGGGGCCTATGGCTACACCTTC	CASSVTFGTGAYGYTF
TRBV4-3	TRBJ2-5	-	TRBD2	TGCGCCAGCAAGGGGTTGCTTTCCGGGACTAGGCCCGAGACCCAGTACTTC	CASKGLLSGTRPETQYF
TRBV5-6	TRBJ2-7	-	-	TGTGCCAGCAGCCCACGATGGACTTCAACCTACGAGCAGTACTTC	CASSPRWTSTYEQYF
TRBV5-4	TRBJ2-5	once	-	TGTGCCAGCAGCTTGGGGGGGGTGGCAGAAGAGACCCAGTACTTC	CASSLGGVAEETQYF
TRBV7-9	TRBJ2-7	-	TRBD1	TGTGCCAGCAGCCTCCACAGGGGAGAATCCTACGAGCAGTACTTC	CASSLHRGESYEQYF
TRBV7-3	TRBJ2-1	-	TRBD2	TGTGCCAGCAGCTCCCTAGCGGGAGGGCACAATGAGCAGTTCTTC	CASSSLAGGHNEQFF
TRBV6-5	TRBJ2-7	-	TRBD2	TGTGCCAGCAGAACCGGGACTAGCGCTTTCTACGAGCAGTACTTC	CASRTGTSAFYEQYF
TRBV28	TRBJ1-5	-	-	TGTGCCAGCAGTCTTCTGCGGCAGGGCCTTTTAAATCAGCCCCAGCATTTT	CASSLLRQGLLNQPQHF
TRBV5-4	TRBJ2-7	-	TRBD2	TGTGCCAGCAGCTTGGATAGCAAGAAAGCGGGAGCATACGAGCAGTACTTC	CASSLDSKKAGAYEQYF
TRBV28	TRBJ1-2	few	-	TGTGCCAGCAGCCCTCCCCGCGGCTATGGCTACACCTTC	CASSPPRGYGYTF
TRBV6-5	TRBJ1-4	-	-	TGTGCCAGCAGCCCAAGGACTGGAAATGAAAAACTGTTTTTT	CASSPRTGNEKLFF
TRBV5-1	TRBJ1-3	-	-	TGCGCCAGCAGCTTAGATGGGAGAGGAAACACCATATATTTT	CASSLDGRGNTIYF
TRBV5-4	TRBJ2-7	-	-	TGTGCCAGCAGCTTTGGCCACGAGCAGTACTTC	CASSFGHEQYF
TRBV15	TRBJ1-2	-	-	TGTGCCACCAGCAGAGGCCGTGGACAGAAGAATTATTTTAACTATGGCTACACCTTC	CATSRGRGQKNYFNYGYTF
TRBV28	TRBJ2-1	-	TRBD2	TGTGCCAGCAGTGAAAGGTCGTCGTTATTCGGGGCTAGCGGGAGTTATGAGCAGTTCTTC	CASSERSSLFGASGSYEQFF
TRBV15	TRBJ1-2	-	TRBD1	TGTGCCACCAGCACTAAAGGACAGGCGTATGGCTACACCTTC	CATSTKGQAYGYTF
TRBV7-9	TRBJ2-7	-	TRBD2	TGTGCCAGCAGCCCGGGGACTAGCGGGGGGGACTACGAGCAGTACTTC	CASSPGTSGGDYEQYF
TRBV18	TRBJ1-4	-	-	TGTGCCAGCTCAACAGGGATAGATAATGAAAAACTGTTTTTT	CASSTGIDNEKLFF
TRBV30	TRBJ2-7	-	TRBD2	TGTGCCTGGAGTCCAATCCCTGGGAATAGCGGGACGGCCTACGAGCAGTACTTC	CAWSPIPGNSGTAYEQYF
TRBV7-9	TRBJ2-1	-	-	TGTGCCAGCAGCTTAGCGACGGGACTCAAATCCTACAATGAGCAGTTCTTC	CASSLATGLKSYNEQFF
TRBV7-9	TRBJ2-6	few	-	TGTGCCAGCAGCCCCTTTGGTAGCAGTATTTCTGGGGCCAACGTCCTGACTTTC	CASSPFGSSISGANVLTF
TRBV19	TRBJ1-1	-	TRBD1	TGTGCCAGTAGTATAAGGGGACAGGGCCCTGAAGCTTTCTTT	CASSIRGQGPEAFF
TRBV5-1	TRBJ1-1	once	-	TGCGCCAGCAGCTTGGGCGTCGGGATGAACACTGAAGCTTTCTTT	CASSLGVGMNTEAFF
TRBV18	TRBJ2-7	once	-	TGTGCCAGCTCACCCAGCAGCACTACCTACGAGCAGTACTTC	CASSPSSTTYEQYF
TRBV9	TRBJ2-7	-	TRBD2	TGTGCCAGCAGCTCCCCGGAGGCGGGAGTTTACGAGCAGTACTTC	CASSSPEAGVYEQYF
TRBV30	TRBJ2-1	-	-	TGTGCCTGGAATACAGTCGACCAGCAGTTCTTC	CAWNTVDQQFF
TRBV5-4	TRBJ2-1	-	TRBD1	TGTGCCAGCAGCCCCTCAGGGGGCAATGAGCAGTTCTTC	CASSPSGGNEQFF
TRBV5-1	TRBJ2-7	-	TRBD2	TGCGCCAGCAGCTTAGGGACTAGCGGGAGCTCCTACGAGCAGTACTTC	CASSLGTSGSSYEQYF
TRBV6-1	TRBJ1-1	-	-	TGTGCCAGCAGTGACGAGAGTTTCACTGAAGCTTTCTTT	CASSDESFTEAFF
TRBV5-1	TRBJ1-1	-	TRBD1	TGCGCCAGCAGCAGGACAGGGGAACCTAACACTGAAGCTTTCTTT	CASSRTGEPNTEAFF
TRBV4-1	TRBJ2-5	-	-	TGCGCCAGCAGCCAAGATTCGCTAGCGCGTTACCAAGAGACCCAGTACTTC	CASSQDSLARYQETQYF
TRBV4-3	TRBJ1-5	-	-	TGCGCCAGCAGCCAAGATAGCAGGGGTAATCAGCCCCAGCATTTT	CASSQDSRGNQPQHF
TRBV9	TRBJ2-7	-	-	TGTGCCAGCAGCCCGGGAGACTACGAGCAGTACTTC	CASSPGDYEQYF
TRBV9	TRBJ2-3	-	-	TGTGCCAGCAGCGTAGTCGAGGGCCCCTTGGCAGATACGCAGTATTTT	CASSVVEGPLADTQYF
TRBV5-4	TRBJ2-2	once	-	TGTGCCAGCAGCTCGCGAGCCAACACCGGGGAGCTGTTTTTT	CASSSRANTGELFF
TRBV18	TRBJ2-7	-	TRBD1	TGTGCCAGCTCACTCCCGGGACAGGGAGCCAACGAGCAGTACTTC	CASSLPGQGANEQYF
TRBV4-1	TRBJ2-3	few	TRBD2	TGCGCCAGCAGCCAAGGACTAGCGGGAGGGCAGGGCACAGATACGCAGTATTTT	CASSQGLAGGQGTDTQYF
TRBV7-9	TRBJ2-1	-	-	TGTGCCAGCAGCTCTGTAGGGACTTCGAATGAGCAGTTCTTC	CASSSVGTSNEQFF
TRBV5-1	TRBJ2-5	-	-	TGCGCCAGCAGCTTCGGGGGCGGGAGTGTCCAAGAGACCCAGTACTTC	CASSFGGGSVQETQYF
TRBV7-9	TRBJ2-3	-	TRBD2	TGTGCCAGCAGCCCTACTAGCGGCACAGATACGCAGTATTTT	CASSPTSGTDTQYF
TRBV13	TRBJ2-2	once	TRBD1	TGTGCCAGCAGCCCCAGGACAGGGGGACTCGCGAACACCGGGGAGCTGTTTTTT	CASSPRTGGLANTGELFF
TRBV5-8	TRBJ2-7	-	TRBD1	TGTGCCAGCAGCTCCCGGGACAGGTTCCACGAGCAGTACTTC	CASSSRDRFHEQYF
TRBV29-1	TRBJ2-3	few	-	TGCAGCGTTGAAATGGGGAGTTACACAGATACGCAGTATTTT	CSVEMGSYTDTQYF